The 32 T cell receptor beta chains listed next were all sequenced from one sample in a study of cytomegalovirus exposure and HLA in healthy donors. 60 Vbeta and 13 Jbeta primers were used in PCR. Sequencing used immunoSEQ multiplex PCR; TCRdb keeps in-frame clones, though not all of them. The sample lists 95,000 to 150,000 clones, 80% occurring once. Material for sequencing was PBMCs. The receptors were sampled from a middle-aged man in good health and CMV-seronegative.

The chain uses TRBV6-4 and TRBJ2-2, with TRBD2 identical over 8 bases. Germline lookup yields CDR1 MRHNA and CDR2 SNTAGT. Germline trimming cut 2 bases from V and 14 bases from J; bases unmatched to any gene: 7. The CDR3 consists of 13 residues. The CDR3 reads CASSDDRGGLLFF. DNA for the CDR3: TGTGCCAGCAGTGACGATCGGGGGGGCCTCCTGTTTTTT.

The gene calls are TRBV7-2 and TRBJ1-6, with 7 bases matching TRBD1. V shed 5 bases, J shed 9 bases, and the junction held 13 bases outside the gene matches. CDR3 length equals 16 residues. The germline CDR1 and CDR2 sequences are SGHTA and FQGNSA. As DNA, the CDR3 is TGTGCCAGCAGCGCAGAGGGACAGCCCGGGGGTTCACCCCTCCACTTT. This gives the protein CASSAEGQPGGSPLHF.

This clone was seen just once. V usage is TRBV7-2 and J usage is TRBJ2-3; TRBD2 matches at 9 bases. Losses at the gene ends were 5 bases for V and 5 bases for J; bases not matched to a gene: 8. The CDR3 spans 15 residues. CDR1 is SGHTA, CDR2 FQGNSA, per germline. The CDR3 DNA reads TGTGCCAGCAGCCTTAGCGGGAGATTTGAAGATACGCAGTATTTT. This translates into CASSLSGRFEDTQYF.

This clone was counted once. The rearrangement joins TRBV7-2 to TRBJ2-7; 7 bases map to TRBD1. Germline lookup yields CDR1 SGHTA and CDR2 FQGNSA. J lost 3 bases, V lost 3 bases, and 5 bases had no gene match. CDR3 length equals 14 residues. CDR3 region: CASSLDRDSYEQYF. The CDR3 DNA is TGTGCCAGCAGCTTGGACCGGGACAGCTACGAGCAGTACTTC. Combining the CDR3 with reference TRBV7-2 and TRBJ2-7 gives the whole variable domain GAGVSQSPSNKVTEKGKDVELRCDPISGHTALYWYRQSLGQGLEFLIYFQGNSAPDKSGLPSDRFSAERTGGSVSTLTIQRTQQEDSAVYLCASSLDRDSYEQYFGPGTRLTVT.

This chain uses TRBV29-1 with TRBJ2-5, with TRBD1 identical over 8 bases. From germline, CDR1 is SQVTM and CDR2 ANQGSEA. Germline trimming cut 4 bases from V and 3 bases from J; bases unmatched to any gene: 4. The CDR3 has 13 residues. The CDR3 region has the DNA TGCAGCGTTGGGCCAGGGGGCGAAGAGACCCAGTACTTC. Translating gives CSVGPGGEETQYF.

The V and J genes are TRBV5-1 and TRBJ2-1; D perhaps matches TRBD2 (6 bases). Trimming removed 1 base from V and 2 bases from J, with 10 bases in between. Germline assignment: CDR1 SGHRS and CDR2 YFSETQ. The CDR3 is made up of 15 amino acids. The CDR3 DNA reads as TGCGCCAGCAGCTTGCAGGCGGGAACCTACAATGAGCAGTTCTTC. This translates into CASSLQAGTYNEQFF.

This clone was recorded once. The J gene is TRBJ2-3, the V gene TRBV9; 13 bases map to TRBD2. The CDR3 totals 18 residues. Unmatched junction bases numbered 9, after V lost 0 bases and J lost 5 bases. Germline lookup yields CDR1 SGDLS and CDR2 YYNGEE. The CDR3 DNA reads TGTGCCAGCAGCGTAGGAGGGACTAGCGGGACCCCGGGAGATACGCAGTATTTT. Its protein is CASSVGGTSGTPGDTQYF.

V usage is TRBV7-9 and J usage is TRBJ2-5; D possibly corresponds to TRBD2 (5 bases). Germline V CDR1 and CDR2: SEHNR, FQNEAQ (reference sequence). The CDR3 is made up of 14 amino acids. The V and J ends lost 3 bases and 2 bases respectively, with 10 bases between them. The CDR3 sequence is CASSFSSRQETQYF. CDR3 in DNA: TGTGCCAGCAGCTTCTCTAGCAGGCAAGAGACCCAGTACTTC. The whole variable domain, remainder taken from reference TRBV7-9 and TRBJ2-5, is DTGVSQNPRHKITKRGQNVTFRCDPISEHNRLYWYRQTLGQGPEFLTYFQNEAQLEKSRLLSDRFSAERPKGSFSTLEIQRTEQGDSAMYLCASSFSSRQETQYFGPGTRLLVL.

In this sample, this clone turned up a few times. The chain links TRBV5-1 to TRBJ1-1; 7 bases fit TRBD1. V lost 4 bases, J lost 4 bases, and 10 bases stayed unmatched. Germline CDR1 and CDR2: SGHRS and YFSETQ. There are 15 residues in the CDR3. The CDR3 protein is CASSKTGAWGTEAFF. CDR3 nucleotides: TGCGCCAGCAGCAAAACAGGGGCATGGGGCACTGAAGCTTTCTTT.

The chain couples TRBV20-1 to TRBJ1-2; D not resolved. Per the germline V gene, CDR1 is DFQATT and CDR2 is SNEGSKA (reference sequence). Trimming cost V 3 bases and J 8 bases, with 10 bases left between them. The CDR3 totals 11 residues. Here the CDR3 reads CSASDNQGYTF. The DNA of the CDR3 is TGCAGTGCTAGCGACAATCAGGGCTACACCTTC.

The rearrangement joins TRBV29-1 to TRBJ1-2; 8 nucleotides line up with TRBD1. Germline CDR1 reads SQVTM; CDR2 reads ANQGSEA. CDR3 length: 12 residues. V lost 3 bases to trimming and J lost 5 bases; unmatched junction nucleotides: 2. The CDR3 protein is CSVDRQGYGYTF. The CDR3 nucleotides are TGCAGCGTTGATAGACAGGGGTATGGCTACACCTTC.

V usage is TRBV5-1 and J usage is TRBJ2-1; 9 bases match TRBD2. This CDR3 is 14 amino acids long. Germline CDR1 SGHRS, CDR2 YFSETQ. The trim removed 7 bases at V and 6 bases at J, leaving 8 bases unmatched. CDR3 in amino acids: CASSAAGGPNEQFF. In nucleotides, the CDR3 is TGCGCCAGCTCCGCGGCGGGGGGGCCCAATGAGCAGTTCTTC. The full variable domain, completed using reference TRBV5-1 and TRBJ2-1, is KAGVTQTPRYLIKTRGQQVTLSCSPISGHRSVSWYQQTPGQGLQFLFEYFSETQRNKGNFPGRFSGRQFSNSRSEMNVSTLELGDSALYLCASSAAGGPNEQFFGPGTRLTVL.

The chain is built from TRBV29-1 and TRBJ1-2, with TRBD1 matching 9 bases. The V gene end was trimmed by 3 bases and the J gene end by 4 bases; junction bases not matched to a gene: 3. The CDR3 is made up of 13 amino acids. CDR1 and CDR2 (germline): SQVTM, ANQGSEA. DNA for the CDR3: TGCAGCGTTGATGGGACAGGGCCCTATGGCTACACCTTC. Translation gives CSVDGTGPYGYTF.

The chain carries TRBV28 and TRBJ2-1; a weak D match, TRBD2 (6 bases). The CDR3 runs 15 residues. V was shortened by 4 bases and J by 7 bases, with 17 bases between the two germline ends. Germline CDR1 is MDHEN and CDR2 is SYDVKM. The DNA for the CDR3 is TGTGCCAGCAGTTCATTTAGCGGACCTTTGAATGAGCAGTTCTTC. Translating gives CASSSFSGPLNEQFF. Using reference TRBV28 and TRBJ2-1 for the parts outside the CDR3, the full variable domain is DVKVTQSSRYLVKRTGEKVFLECVQDMDHENMFWYRQDPGLGLRLIYFSYDVKMKEKGDIPEGYSVSREKKERFSLILESASTNQTSMYLCASSSFSGPLNEQFFGPGTRLTVL.

The rearrangement uses TRBV7-3 and TRBJ2-1; D call uncertain. The CDR3 runs to 12 residues. The germline V gene has CDR1 SGHTA and CDR2 FQGTGA. V was clipped by 4 bases and J by 8 bases, with 9 bases between them. This CDR3 is CASSSNFDEQFF. The CDR3 DNA follows: TGTGCCAGCAGCTCAAACTTCGATGAGCAGTTCTTC.

V usage is TRBV28 and J usage is TRBJ1-5, with TRBD1 identical over 7 bases. This CDR3 is 15 amino acids long. Germline assignment: CDR1 MDHEN and CDR2 SYDVKM. V was clipped by 2 bases and J by 2 bases; unmatched bases: 3. The CDR3 loop reads CASSLGGGRNQPQHF. The CDR3 region has the DNA TGTGCCAGCAGTTTAGGAGGGGGCCGCAATCAGCCCCAGCATTTT. Using reference TRBV28 and TRBJ1-5 for the parts outside the CDR3, the full variable domain is DVKVTQSSRYLVKRTGEKVFLECVQDMDHENMFWYRQDPGLGLRLIYFSYDVKMKEKGDIPEGYSVSREKKERFSLILESASTNQTSMYLCASSLGGGRNQPQHFGDGTRLSIL.

The genes are TRBV1 and TRBJ2-7; the D call of TRBD2 is as the table states it, not checked on the DNA. TRBV1 is a recognized pseudogene. The CDR3 contains 23 residues. CDR3 coding DNA: TGCACCAGCAGCCAAGATCTGCGACAGGCCTTTGAGGGTAGCGGGACCCGCTCCTACGAGCAGTACTTC. Residues: CTSSQDLRQAFEGSGTRSYEQYF.

The gene calls are TRBV7-2 and TRBJ1-2; 9 bases are a match to TRBD1. The germline V gene has CDR1 SGHTA and CDR2 FQGNSA. The CDR3 is 14 amino acids. The V gene end was trimmed by 4 bases and the J gene end by 2 bases; junction bases not matched to a gene: 2. The CDR3, as DNA: TGTGCCAGCAGCTCGGACAGGGGCAACTATGGCTACACCTTC. This gives the protein CASSSDRGNYGYTF.

This clone was seen only once. The CDR3 sequence: CASSLEGAATEAFF. For the CDR3, the DNA is TGTGCCAGCAGCTTAGAGGGGGCAGCCACTGAAGCTTTCTTT. This chain joins TRBV5-4 and TRBJ1-1, with TRBD1 matching 7 bases. This CDR3 contains 14 residues. Germline V lookup: CDR1 SGHNT, CDR2 YYREEE (reference sequence). J was trimmed by 4 bases and V by 2 bases; bases with no gene match: 5.

The chain carries TRBV28 and TRBJ1-2; D ambiguous. V was clipped by 6 bases and J by 4 bases, with 9 bases between them. Germline assignment: CDR1 MDHEN and CDR2 SYDVKM. This CDR3 is built from 12 residues. The CDR3 bases are TGTGCCAGCAGGCCCCCGGGCTATGGCTACACCTTC. Its translation: CASRPPGYGYTF.

The genes are TRBV7-7 and TRBJ2-5, with 8 bases fitting TRBD2. CDR3 length: 15 amino acids. In germline, CDR1 is SSHAT, CDR2 FNYEAQ (reference sequence). V lost 2 bases to trimming and J lost 2 bases; unmatched junction nucleotides: 4. DNA of the CDR3: TGTGCCAGCAGCTTACTAGCGGGCTTACAAGAGACCCAGTACTTC. This encodes CASSLLAGLQETQYF.

Concerning this clone itself: A read error may account for a junction end that differs from germline. The chain uses TRBV6-6 and TRBJ2-7; 9 bases match TRBD2. This CDR3 region has 16 residues. Germline V gene lookup returns CDR1 MNHNY and CDR2 SVGAGI (reference sequence). The CDR3 DNA reads TGTGCCCGCAGTTACTCGAGTAGCGGGAGCTCGTACGAGCAGTACTTC. Translation: CARSYSSSGSSYEQYF.

The chain carries TRBV5-8 and TRBJ2-7; TRBD1 matches at 9 bases. Unmatched junction bases numbered 8, after V lost 0 bases and J lost 4 bases. The CDR3 loop spans 16 amino acids. Germline CDR1 SGHTS, CDR2 YDEGEE. CDR3 protein: CASSLDLGQGPYEQYF. The CDR3 DNA follows: TGTGCCAGCAGCTTGGATTTGGGACAGGGCCCTTACGAGCAGTACTTC.

On this clone itself: The sample contains more than one DNA sequence encoding this CDR3. This chain uses TRBV5-1 with TRBJ1-1; D gene ambiguous. Germline V gene lookup returns CDR1 SGHRS and CDR2 YFSETQ. CDR3 length: 13 residues. V was clipped by 0 bases and J by 0 bases, with 3 bases between them. This CDR3 reads CASSLGLNTEAFF. CDR3 bases: TGCGCCAGCAGCTTGGGGCTGAACACTGAAGCTTTCTTT. The complete variable domain, with remaining parts taken from reference TRBV5-1 and TRBJ1-1, reads KAGVTQTPRYLIKTRGQQVTLSCSPISGHRSVSWYQQTPGQGLQFLFEYFSETQRNKGNFPGRFSGRQFSNSRSEMNVSTLELGDSALYLCASSLGLNTEAFFGQGTRLTVV.

The chain couples TRBV28 to TRBJ1-2; weak D call: TRBD1 (5 bases). V gave up 2 bases and J gave up 5 bases, with 12 bases separating them. The germline CDR1 and CDR2 sequences are MDHEN and SYDVKM. CDR3 size: 14 residues. For the CDR3, the DNA is TGTGCCAGCAGTTTAGCAGGCAGGGTATATGGCTACACCTTC. As protein: CASSLAGRVYGYTF.

The V call is TRBV29-1, the J call TRBJ1-1; D ambiguous. V lost 4 bases and J 2 bases, leaving 11 bases between the germline ends. CDR3 size: 13 residues. Germline CDR1 is SQVTM and CDR2 is ANQGSEA. This chain's CDR3 is CSVAVGGNTEAFF. The CDR3 nucleotides read TGCAGCGTTGCTGTTGGAGGCAACACTGAAGCTTTCTTT.

This clone was observed a single time. The V call is TRBV7-2, the J call TRBJ1-1; D is perhaps TRBD1 (5 bases). Germline V lookup: CDR1 SGHTA, CDR2 FQGNSA. The CDR3 consists of 13 residues. V lost 2 bases, J lost 1 base, and 5 bases lay in between. The CDR3 is CASSLQGNTEAFF. For the CDR3, the DNA is TGTGCCAGCAGCTTACAGGGGAACACTGAAGCTTTCTTT. Full variable domain (outside the CDR3, taken from reference TRBV7-2 and TRBJ1-1): GAGVSQSPSNKVTEKGKDVELRCDPISGHTALYWYRQSLGQGLEFLIYFQGNSAPDKSGLPSDRFSAERTGGSVSTLTIQRTQQEDSAVYLCASSLQGNTEAFFGQGTRLTVV.

The chain employs TRBV4-2 and TRBJ2-3; 8 positions agree with TRBD1. The CDR3 spans 19 residues. V shed 0 bases, J shed 4 bases, and the junction held 15 bases outside the gene matches. Germline lookup yields CDR1 LGHNA and CDR2 YNFKEQ. The CDR3 sequence is CASSQDLLVTRGPPDTQYF. CDR3 DNA sequence: TGTGCCAGCAGCCAAGATCTTTTGGTGACCAGGGGGCCACCAGATACGCAGTATTTT.

The chain uses TRBV7-2 and TRBJ2-3, with TRBD2 as a possible D gene (7 bases). This CDR3 spans 15 amino acids. Germline V gene sequence: CDR1 SGHTA, CDR2 FQGNSA. V lost 1 base and J lost 8, with 16 bases in between. As DNA, the CDR3 is TGTGCCAGCAGCTTAGAGGGGGGGCCTCCGGGTACGCAGTATTTT. Encoded protein: CASSLEGGPPGTQYF.

V and J are TRBV29-1 and TRBJ1-2; D uncertain. The CDR3 covers 13 residues. The V end lost 3 bases, the J end lost 1 base, and 9 bases lay between the germline ends. In germline, CDR1 is SQVTM, CDR2 ANQGSEA. The CDR3 DNA sequence: TGCAGCGTTGAGACGGGGATTAACTATGGCTACACCTTC. It codes for CSVETGINYGYTF.

This chain connects TRBV5-1 to TRBJ1-4; tentatively, D is TRBD1 (5 bases). V lost 2 bases and J 0 bases, leaving 11 bases between the germline ends. Germline V gene lookup returns CDR1 SGHRS and CDR2 YFSETQ. The CDR3 is made up of 16 amino acids. CDR3 amino acids: CASSLGVAPTNEKLFF. CDR3 bases: TGCGCCAGCAGCTTAGGGGTAGCCCCAACTAATGAAAAACTGTTTTTT.

The V and J genes are TRBV6-5 and TRBJ1-2, with D unclear. The CDR3 spans 15 residues. Germline CDR1 is MNHEY and CDR2 is SVGAGI. Trimming pared 2 bases from V and 7 bases from J, leaving 17 bases between. The CDR3 nucleotides are TGTGCCAGCAGTTACGGGCCAGACCTTATGCCTGGCTACACCTTC. This sequence encodes CASSYGPDLMPGYTF.